Following are 23 T cell receptor beta chains from one sample sequenced in a study of T cells in Graves' hyperthyroidism and ophthalmopathy (dated by TCRdb to 2018 to 2020). Library construction relied on multiplex PCR. This sample was sequenced with an Illumina HiSeq 2000. TCR beta CDR3 regions were amplified from RNA transcripts. The TCR CDR3 was subjected to a first round of RT-PCR using the HTBI primer set and the Qiagen OneStep RT-PCR kit. The public reads were run again by TCRdb, first through fastp at Q25 and then through MiXCR, and only productive beta chains were kept. Every CDR3 protein is listed once, alongside the most common genes and DNA of its rows. This sample holds about 270,000 distinct CDR3 sequences; about 25% were observed only once. Approximately 25% of the sample rests with the top ten. The sequenced material came from blood. The source is a man aged 35 to 55 with Graves' hyperthyroidism that later progressed to Graves' ophthalmopathy.

This clonotype was detected ten times or more. The chain recombines TRBV10-1 with TRBJ2-2; D is uncertain. The ends were cut back, 5 bases at V and 4 bases at J, with 8 bases in the middle. Germline V lookup: CDR1 WNHNN, CDR2 SYGVQD (reference sequence). The CDR3 spans 13 residues. CDR3 residues: CASSQTVTGELFF. CDR3 in DNA: TGCGCCAGCAGTCAGACCGTCACCGGGGAGCTGTTTTTT.

This clonotype was counted at least ten times. V gene TRBV10-3 combines with J gene TRBJ2-5; 7 bases are a match to TRBD1. V was clipped by 0 bases and J by 1 base; unmatched bases: 8. CDR3 length: 17 residues. The germline gives CDR1 ENHRY, CDR2 SYGVKD. In nucleotides, the CDR3 is TGTGCCATCAGTGAGTCAGTAAGGGGACAGAGCCAAGAGACCCAGTACTTC. It codes for CAISESVRGQSQETQYF.

In its sample, this clonotype was seen many times. The V and J genes are TRBV2 and TRBJ2-7, with D perhaps matching TRBD2 (5 bases). CDR1 and CDR2 (germline): SNHLY, FYNNEI. This CDR3 region has 18 residues. V was trimmed by 1 base and J by 2 bases, leaving 21 bases between them. CDR3 coding DNA: TGTGCCAGCAGTGAAGGGCCCTTCGAGGGCGGAAAAACCTACGAGCAGTACTTC. Translation gives CASSEGPFEGGKTYEQYF.

The chain links TRBV19 to TRBJ2-4; D unresolved. This CDR3 is built from 15 residues. From germline, CDR1 is LNHDA and CDR2 SQIVND (reference sequence). Trimming stripped 4 bases from V and 0 bases from J, with 10 bases between. The CDR3 nucleotides read TGTGCCAGTAGTAGCGAGCAGGTAGCCAAAAACATTCAGTACTTC. This encodes CASSSEQVAKNIQYF.

The CDR3 loop is CASSQTGGVLGNTIYF. Here the CDR3 DNA reads TGTGCCAGCAGCCAGACCGGGGGAGTCCTAGGAAACACCATATATTTT. The rearrangement links TRBV7-8 to TRBJ1-3; tentatively, D is TRBD1 (5 bases). V dropped 5 bases and J dropped 4 bases, with 18 bases sitting between them. In germline, CDR1 is SGHVS, CDR2 FQNEAQ. The CDR3 contains 16 residues.

This chain's CDR3 is CASSPRDRHQPQHF. The CDR3 DNA is TGTGCCAGCAGCCCGAGGGACAGACATCAGCCCCAGCATTTT. The chain carries TRBV11-1 and TRBJ1-5, with 7 bases fitting TRBD1. V trimming: 5 bases; J trimming: 5 bases; junction bases outside the gene matches: 6. Germline CDR1 is SGHAT and CDR2 is FQDESV (reference sequence). The CDR3 contains 14 residues.

This clonotype was recorded many times. The J gene is TRBJ1-2, the V gene TRBV27, with D possibly TRBD1 on 5 matching bases. CDR3 size: 17 residues. CDR1 and CDR2 (germline): MNHEY, SMNVEV (reference sequence). Deletions cut 3 bases from V and 7 bases from J, with 24 bases between. The CDR3: CASSFRVADRLKGGYTF. CDR3 bases: TGTGCCAGCAGTTTTCGTGTTGCCGACAGACTAAAAGGTGGCTACACCTTC.

This clonotype came up many times. The V call is TRBV10-1, the J call TRBJ1-1; D unclear. This CDR3 spans 14 amino acids. Trimming shortened V by 3 bases and J by 1 base, and 9 bases separated the two germline ends. From germline, CDR1 is WNHNN and CDR2 SYGVQD (reference sequence). CDR3 DNA sequence: TGCGCCAGCAGTGAAAACGGGAGGAACACTGAAGCTTTCTTT. Its translation: CASSENGRNTEAFF.

This clonotype was seen many times. The rearrangement joins TRBV20-1 to TRBJ1-5, with D hard to call. V was shortened by 2 bases and J by 4 bases, with 9 bases between the two germline ends. Germline assignment: CDR1 DFQATT and CDR2 SNEGSKA (reference sequence). The CDR3 totals 13 residues. CDR3 in DNA: TGCAGTGCTAGAAAGGTCGGGAATCAGCCCCAGCATTTT. It yields the protein CSARKVGNQPQHF.

This clonotype was seen only a few times. This sequence joins TRBV6-1 and TRBJ1-1; a weak D match, TRBD1 (5 bases). The CDR3 runs 16 residues. Trimming removed 8 bases from V and 3 bases from J, with 22 bases in between. Germline loops: CDR1 MNHNS, CDR2 SASEGT. Here the CDR3 reads CASLLLGGMEDTEAFF. CDR3 bases: TGTGCCAGCCTACTCCTGGGGGGTATGGAGGACACTGAAGCTTTCTTT.

This clonotype was seen many times. CDR3: CASSTGSEAFF. The CDR3 DNA follows: TGCGCCAGCTCAACAGGTTCTGAAGCTTTCTTT. The genes are TRBV5-1 and TRBJ1-1; a possible D gene is TRBD1 (5 bases). Germline V CDR1 and CDR2: SGHRS, YFSETQ. The CDR3 loop spans 11 amino acids. Trimming left V 7 bases short and J 6 bases short, with 10 bases between.

The V call is TRBV9, the J call TRBJ1-5; TRBD1 is a possible D gene (5 bases). V was pared by 1 base and J by 8 bases, with 16 bases between. Germline V CDR1 and CDR2: SGDLS, YYNGEE. The CDR3 totals 15 residues. This chain's CDR3 is CASSVLGTAIEPQHF. The CDR3 DNA reads as TGTGCCAGCAGCGTACTCGGGACCGCCATCGAGCCCCAGCATTTT.

The chain combines TRBV6-1 with TRBJ2-7, with TRBD1 identical over 7 bases. Trimming at V came to 6 bases and at J to 3 bases, leaving 11 bases not matched to a gene. This CDR3 region has 15 residues. Germline V CDR1 and CDR2: MNHNS, SASEGT. The CDR3 DNA sequence: TGTGCCAGCAGGAGGACAGGTTTGGGATACTACGAGCAGTACTTC. Its translation is CASRRTGLGYYEQYF.

This clonotype was picked up many times. The rearrangement joins TRBV9 to TRBJ1-2, with 7 bases aligning to TRBD1. Unmatched junction bases numbered 10, after V lost 2 bases and J lost 3 bases. Germline V gene data show CDR1 as SGDLS and CDR2 as YYNGEE. The CDR3 has 16 amino acids. CDR3 sequence (DNA): TGTGCCAGCAGCGTTGGAGGGACAGCCTTAGACTATGGCTACACCTTC. Amino acid sequence: CASSVGGTALDYGYTF.

This clonotype was seen at least ten times. The chain carries TRBV24-1 and TRBJ2-2, with D perhaps matching TRBD1 or TRBD2 (5 bases each). This CDR3 has 16 amino acids. The V and J ends lost 5 bases and 5 bases respectively, with 17 bases between them. Germline V gene sequence: CDR1 KGHDR, CDR2 SFDVKD. The CDR3 DNA sequence: TGTGCCACCAGTGGAGCGGAGAGGGGACGGACCGGGGAGCTGTTTTTT. Translated: CATSGAERGRTGELFF.

This clonotype was counted at least ten times. The gene calls are TRBV6-5 and TRBJ1-2; possible D gene TRBD1, 6 bases. The CDR3 spans 13 residues. The germline V and J ends were trimmed by 5 bases and 2 bases, with 9 bases remaining between them. Germline lookup yields CDR1 MNHEY and CDR2 SVGAGI. The CDR3 DNA follows: TGTGCCAGCAGTAATGACAGGAACTATGGCTACACCTTC. Translated: CASSNDRNYGYTF.

The chain couples TRBV6-2 or TRBV6-3 to TRBJ2-2, with 8 bases lining up with TRBD2. Germline CDR1 is MNHEY and CDR2 is SVGEGT. The V and J ends lost 4 bases and 7 bases, in that order; junction bases with no gene match: 14. The CDR3 runs to 17 residues. The CDR3 nucleotides are TGTGCCAGCAGTTCGACCGAGTGGACTAGCAGGTTCGGGGAGCTGTTTTTT. Translated: CASSSTEWTSRFGELFF.

The sample holds many counts of this clonotype. The chain uses TRBV11-3 and TRBJ2-2; possibly TRBD2 for D (7 bases). CDR1 is SGHNT, CDR2 YENEEA, per germline. V shed 3 bases and J shed 4 bases, with 15 bases lying between them. CDR3 size: 16 residues. CDR3 sequence (DNA): TGTGCCAGCAGCTTCGGTGGGGGGGCCGGCACCGGGGAGCTGTTTTTT. Translating gives CASSFGGGAGTGELFF. Full variable domain (missing parts from reference TRBV11-3 and TRBJ2-2): EAGVVQSPRYKIIEKKQPVAFWCNPISGHNTLYWYLQNLGQGPELLIRYENEEAVDDSQLPKDRFSAERLKGVDSTLKIQPAELGDSAVYLCASSFGGGAGTGELFFGEGSRLTVL.

Ten or more counts support this clonotype. The chain employs TRBV30 and TRBJ2-5, with D tentatively TRBD2 (5 bases). The CDR3 consists of 12 residues. CDR1 is GTSNPN, CDR2 SVGIG, per germline (reference sequence). V dropped 0 bases and J dropped 4 bases, with 6 bases sitting between them. As DNA, the CDR3 is TGTGCCTGGAGTGTACGGGGAGAGACCCAGTACTTC. Protein sequence: CAWSVRGETQYF. Variable domain in full (rest from reference TRBV30 and TRBJ2-5): SQTIHQWPATLVQPVGSPLSLECTVEGTSNPNLYWYRQAAGRGLQLLFYSVGIGQISSEVPQNLSASRPQDRQFILSSKKLLLSDSGFYLCAWSVRGETQYFGPGTRLLVL.

The table lists this clonotype with many counts. The chain is built from TRBV2 and TRBJ2-7, with TRBD1 identical over 7 bases. The CDR3 spans 15 residues. Losses at the gene ends were 1 base for V and 0 bases for J; bases not matched to a gene: 3. Per the germline V gene, CDR1 is SNHLY and CDR2 is FYNNEI. CDR3 DNA: TGTGCCAGCAGTGAAGTGAGGACAGGCTCCTACGAGCAGTACTTC. Its protein is CASSEVRTGSYEQYF.

This clonotype was recorded many times. The chain couples TRBV5-6 to TRBJ1-1; a possible D gene is TRBD1 (5 bases). CDR3 size: 13 residues. Per the germline V gene, CDR1 is SGHDT and CDR2 is YYEEEE. With 1 base removed from V and 5 bases from J, the gap between germline ends came to 9 bases. The CDR3 nucleotides read TGTGCCAGCAGCTTGTGGGGGGTGACTGAAGCTTTCTTT. This codes for CASSLWGVTEAFF.

In its sample, this clonotype was seen many times. At one boundary the junction diverges from the germline segment, which might be a read error. V gene TRBV11-3 combines with J gene TRBJ1-1; the D is unclear. Germline CDR1 SGHNT, CDR2 YENEEA. This CDR3 region has 15 residues. CDR3 nucleotides: TGTGCTAGCAGCTTAGAGGGCTCAGGCGAGGCTGAAGCTTTCTTT. Protein product: CASSLEGSGEAEAFF.

This clonotype has more than one count but fewer than ten. The chain recombines TRBV6-1 with TRBJ1-5; no clear D gene. The CDR3 spans 14 residues. Germline V gene data show CDR1 as MNHNS and CDR2 as SASEGT. The ends were cut back, 0 bases at V and 3 bases at J, with 6 bases in the middle. The CDR3 here is CASSEALNNQPQHF. CDR3 sequence (DNA): TGTGCCAGCAGTGAAGCGCTAAACAATCAGCCCCAGCATTTT.